What follows are 19 T cell receptor beta chains derived from one specimen sequenced in a study of neurological immune-mediated disorders. TCRdb analysed the 5' RACE reads with MiXCR anew, one entry per CDR3 protein. The table includes about 35,000 distinct CDR3 sequences, roughly 7.3% detected once. Sequencing input: PBMCs. The receptors here all came from a woman aged 40 to 55 in good health.

This clonotype was seen repeatedly, ten times or more. The chain links TRBV7-2 to TRBJ1-5; D call uncertain. Trimming cost V 2 bases and J 7 bases, with 12 bases left between them. The germline CDR1 and CDR2 sequences are SGHTA and FQGNSA. There are 14 residues in the CDR3. CDR3 sequence (DNA): TGTGCCAGCAGCTTATGGGGATACGAGCAGCCCCAGCATTTT. Translated, it gives CASSLWGYEQPQHF.

This clonotype was detected ten times or more. The chain has TRBV6-5 and TRBJ2-6, with TRBD1 identical over 8 bases. The CDR3 is 16 residues long. V shed 6 bases and J 4 bases; nucleotides not matched to a gene: 8. Germline values: CDR1 MNHEY, CDR2 SVGAGI. CDR3 bases: TGTGCCAGCAGCAAGACAGGGGTCTACGGGGCCAACGTCCTGACTTTC. Translated: CASSKTGVYGANVLTF.

This clonotype was seen many times. This chain connects TRBV12-3 or TRBV12-4 to TRBJ2-2, with D tentatively TRBD1 (6 bases). The CDR3 totals 16 residues. The V end lost 4 bases, the J end lost 2 bases, and 14 bases lay between the germline ends. The CDR3 DNA reads as TGTGCCAGCAGTTCCGTGACAGGCTCTAACACCGGGGAGCTGTTTTTT. Protein: CASSSVTGSNTGELFF.

To note about this clonotype: Since a much larger clone is just one base distant, this may be a read error. The gene calls are TRBV6-6 and TRBJ1-1, with TRBD1 matching 8 bases. Trimming cost V 8 bases and J 8 bases; bases outside gene matches: 7. This CDR3 is built from 12 residues. Germline CDR1 MNHNY, CDR2 SVGAGI (reference sequence). In DNA, the CDR3 is TGTGCCAGCCTCGAAGGGACAGGCGAAGCTTTCTTT. It translates to CASLEGTGEAFF.

This clonotype was counted many times. For the CDR3, the DNA is TGTGCCAGCAGTCCTCAGGGGGGTAGTAGTGGCTACACCTTC. Translated, it gives CASSPQGGSSGYTF. The chain combines TRBV3-1 with TRBJ1-2, with 7 bases aligning to TRBD1. V gave up 6 bases and J gave up 7 bases; unmatched junction bases: 11. This CDR3 spans 14 amino acids. Germline CDR1 and CDR2: LGHDT and YNNKEL (reference sequence). Full variable domain (missing parts from reference TRBV3-1 and TRBJ1-2): DTAVSQTPKYLVTQMGNDKSIKCEQNLGHDTMYWYKQDSKKFLKIMFSYNNKELIINETVPNRFSPKSPDKAHLNLHINSLELGDSAVYFCASSPQGGSSGYTFGSGTRLTVV.

This clonotype was recorded many times. The chain uses TRBV5-6 and TRBJ1-5; 9 positions match TRBD1. CDR1 SGHDT and CDR2 YYEEEE come from the germline V gene. This CDR3 comprises 15 residues. The ends lost 2 bases at V and 3 bases at J; junction bases unmatched: 3. CDR3 in amino acids: CASSFGTGNNQPQHF. The DNA of the CDR3 is TGTGCCAGCAGCTTTGGGACAGGGAACAATCAGCCCCAGCATTTT.

This clonotype was observed many times. The CDR3 region is CASSLKGTDGEQYF. The DNA of the CDR3 is TGTGCCAGCAGTTTGAAAGGAACAGACGGCGAGCAGTACTTC. J is TRBJ2-7 and V is TRBV27, with D uncertain. The CDR3 loop spans 14 amino acids. Trimming pared 3 bases from V and 6 bases from J, leaving 15 bases between. Germline loops: CDR1 MNHEY, CDR2 SMNVEV (reference sequence).

This clonotype was counted ten times or more. This chain's CDR3 is CASRLATSTDTQYF. In DNA, the CDR3 is TGTGCCAGCAGGTTAGCGACTAGCACAGATACGCAGTATTTT. The gene calls are TRBV2 and TRBJ2-3; possible D gene TRBD2, 5 bases. This CDR3 has 14 amino acids. Trimming shortened V by 6 bases and J by 0 bases, and 10 bases separated the two germline ends. CDR1 is SNHLY and CDR2 is FYNNEI in the germline V gene.

This clonotype showed up many times. The V call is TRBV5-1, the J call TRBJ2-5; 7 positions agree with TRBD2. CDR1 is SGHRS, CDR2 YFSETQ, per germline. This CDR3 is 13 amino acids long. Germline trimming cut 4 bases from V and 3 bases from J; bases unmatched to any gene: 3. CDR3 DNA: TGCGCCAGCAGCGGTACTAGCGAAGAGACCCAGTACTTC. It codes for CASSGTSEETQYF.

This clonotype came up many times. The chain carries TRBV5-6 and TRBJ1-2, with D possibly matching TRBD1 (6 bases). CDR1 is SGHDT, CDR2 YYEEEE, per germline. CDR3 length: 13 amino acids. V was clipped by 2 bases and J by 8 bases, with 13 bases between them. The CDR3 is CASSFDRRKGYTF. The CDR3 DNA follows: TGTGCCAGCAGCTTTGACAGGAGGAAAGGCTACACCTTC. Combining the CDR3 with reference TRBV5-6 and TRBJ1-2 gives the whole variable domain DAGVTQSPTHLIKTRGQQVTLRCSPKSGHDTVSWYQQALGQGPQFIFQYYEEEERQRGNFPDRFSGHQFPNYSSELNVNALLLGDSALYLCASSFDRRKGYTFGSGTRLTVV.

This clonotype was seen ten or more times. V is TRBV18 and J is TRBJ2-6; D is possibly TRBD2 (5 bases). The CDR3 extends over 15 amino acids. The V gene lost 3 bases and the J gene lost 0 bases, with 6 bases spanning the gap. Germline-derived CDR1 and CDR2 are KGHSH and LQKENI. CDR3: CASSPGSSGANVLTF. For the CDR3, the DNA is TGTGCCAGCTCACCGGGGAGCTCTGGGGCCAACGTCCTGACTTTC.

This clonotype was observed at least ten times. V is TRBV7-2 and J is TRBJ2-3; D possibly corresponds to TRBD2 (5 bases). Trimming pared 2 bases from V and 9 bases from J, leaving 18 bases between. The germline CDR1 and CDR2 sequences are SGHTA and FQGNSA. The CDR3 is 15 amino acids. The CDR3 is CASSLIVGRERTQYF. The DNA for the CDR3 is TGTGCCAGCAGCTTAATCGTCGGCCGGGAACGGACGCAGTATTTT.

This clonotype has a count of ten or more. The V gene is TRBV7-2, the J gene TRBJ2-7; the match to TRBD2 covers 9 bases. CDR3 length: 18 amino acids. V lost 1 base to trimming and J lost 9 bases; unmatched junction nucleotides: 19. The germline V gene has CDR1 SGHTA and CDR2 FQGNSA. The CDR3 loop reads CASSLVRPSGKKYGGQYF. CDR3 nucleotide sequence: TGTGCCAGCAGCTTAGTTCGGCCTAGCGGGAAAAAATACGGTGGGCAGTACTTC.

This clonotype was seen ten or more times. The V gene is TRBV6-1, the J gene TRBJ2-4, with D perhaps matching TRBD2 (5 bases). V lost 4 bases and J 3 bases, leaving 16 bases between the germline ends. Germline-derived CDR1 and CDR2 are MNHNS and SASEGT. The CDR3 totals 16 residues. As DNA, the CDR3 is TGTGCCAGCAGTGCAACTAAGCAAGGAGGCAAAAACATTCAGTACTTC. Translation gives CASSATKQGGKNIQYF.

This clonotype was seen many times. This rearrangement joins TRBV24-1 to TRBJ2-1; 9 nucleotides agree with TRBD2. V trimming: 2 bases; J trimming: 6 bases; junction bases outside the gene matches: 16. The CDR3 has 19 amino acids. Germline values: CDR1 KGHDR, CDR2 SFDVKD. The CDR3 DNA sequence: TGTGCCACCAGTGATTCGACTTTAGGGAGCGGGGGGTTTCGCAATGAGCAGTTCTTC. Its translation is CATSDSTLGSGGFRNEQFF.

This clonotype was picked up many times. The chain links TRBV12-3 or TRBV12-4 to TRBJ2-3; possibly TRBD1 or TRBD2 for D (5 bases each). Trimming removed 8 bases at V and 3 bases at J, with 12 bases between. The CDR3 extends over 13 amino acids. This chain's CDR3 is CASVGDLTDTQYF. As DNA, the CDR3 is TGTGCCAGCGTGGGGGATTTGACAGATACGCAGTATTTT.

V and J are TRBV28 and TRBJ1-2; TRBD1 might be the D (6 bases). V lost 6 bases and J 3 bases, leaving 11 bases between the germline ends. The CDR3 length is 13 residues. CDR1 is MDHEN, CDR2 SYDVKM, per germline. The DNA for the CDR3 is TGTGCCAGCAGGCAGGGGAGTGACTATGGCTACACCTTC. The encoded protein is CASRQGSDYGYTF.

This clonotype was seen many times. This chain connects TRBV29-1 to TRBJ2-1, with D unresolved. V was cut by 1 base and J by 4 bases, with 14 bases left in between. The length of the CDR3 is 15 residues. Germline V lookup: CDR1 SQVTM, CDR2 ANQGSEA. The CDR3 coding sequence is TGCAGCGTTGAAGCGGGCGCAGCGCTTTACAATGAGCAGTTCTTC. This translates into CSVEAGAALYNEQFF.

This clonotype was observed at least ten times. This sequence joins TRBV2 and TRBJ2-7; weak D call: TRBD1 (6 bases). Trimming cost V 4 bases and J 4 bases, with 14 bases left between them. Per the germline V gene, CDR1 is SNHLY and CDR2 is FYNNEI. The CDR3 is made up of 14 amino acids. In DNA, the CDR3 is TGTGCCAGCAGTGCGAACAGGGTCCCGTACGAGCAGTACTTC. Amino acids: CASSANRVPYEQYF.